A single sample is the source of the 27 T cell receptor beta chains below, sequenced in a study of T cell responses to AZD1222 COVID-19 vaccine. TCRdb's table, derived via immunoSEQ multiplex PCR, lists solely in-frame clones and lacks some. The table records fewer than 150,000 clones, 87% of them present only once. Specimen: peripheral blood, collected on day 0 of AZD1222 vaccination. Every receptor here comes from an adult in good health.

The chain carries TRBV7-9 and TRBJ2-2, with TRBD1 matching 7 bases. This CDR3 is built from 15 residues. The V gene's germline CDR1 is SEHNR and CDR2 FQNEAQ (reference sequence). The J segment lost 4 bases and the V segment lost 0 bases, leaving 2 bases of the junction unmatched. CDR3 amino acids: CASSLAAGGTGELFF. CDR3 nucleotide sequence: TGTGCCAGCAGCTTAGCTGCAGGGGGCACCGGGGAGCTGTTTTTT.

The chain has TRBV5-4 and TRBJ2-1, with 8 bases identical to TRBD2. After removal of 0 bases from V and 3 bases from J, the junction contained 2 bases not matched to a gene. Per the germline V gene, CDR1 is SGHNT and CDR2 is YYREEE (reference sequence). There are 15 residues in the CDR3. CDR3 in amino acids: CASSLDGTSYNEQFF. CDR3 coding DNA: TGTGCCAGCAGCTTGGATGGGACTAGCTACAATGAGCAGTTCTTC.

This clone was counted only a few times. The chain has TRBV4-1 and TRBJ2-5, with D uncertain. The CDR3 has 15 residues. From germline, CDR1 is MGHRA and CDR2 YSYEKL. The V and J ends lost 0 bases and 2 bases respectively, with 10 bases between them. Here the CDR3 DNA reads TGCGCCAGCAGCCAAGATGGGGAAGTTCAAGAGACCCAGTACTTC. This gives the protein CASSQDGEVQETQYF.

This clone showed up just a few times. The chain recombines TRBV5-4 with TRBJ2-3, with D perhaps assigned TRBD1 or TRBD2 (5 bases each). Per germline, CDR1 SGHNT and CDR2 YYREEE (reference sequence). Trimming took 0 bases from V and 7 from J, leaving 12 bases between them. This CDR3 is 14 amino acids long. Here the CDR3 DNA reads TGTGCCAGCAGCTTGGTAGTCAGGGACCATACGCAGTATTTT. Translating gives CASSLVVRDHTQYF.

In its sample, this clone was seen a few times. Other nucleotide sequences from this sample produce the same CDR3. This chain uses TRBV24-1 with TRBJ1-3; tentative D call: TRBD1 (6 bases). Trimming removed 2 bases at V and 4 bases at J, with 14 bases between. CDR3 length: 16 amino acids. CDR1 is KGHDR and CDR2 is SFDVKD in the germline V gene. The CDR3, as DNA: TGTGCCACCAGTGATTCCTCCGGGACAACCGGAAACACCATATATTTT. This gives the protein CATSDSSGTTGNTIYF.

The J gene is TRBJ1-6, the V gene TRBV3-1 (or the pseudogene TRBV3-2), with a tentative D call TRBD1 (6 bases). The CDR3 runs 14 residues. Germline lookup yields CDR1 LGHDT and CDR2 YNNKEL (reference sequence). V shed 2 bases and J shed 10 bases, with 12 bases lying between them. CDR3 sequence reads: CASSQHTGYSPLHF. In DNA form, the CDR3 reads TGTGCCAGCAGCCAACATACAGGGTACTCACCCCTCCACTTT.

The chain employs TRBV6-5 and TRBJ1-4; D is ambiguous. In germline, CDR1 is MNHEY, CDR2 SVGAGI. V lost 2 bases, J lost 7 bases, and 8 bases lay in between. The length of the CDR3 is 13 residues. In DNA form, the CDR3 reads TGTGCCAGCAGTTACCGGAAGGGTGAAAAACTGTTTTTT. It codes for CASSYRKGEKLFF.

The chain has TRBV27 and TRBJ2-2, with D possibly TRBD1 on 6 matching bases. V was clipped by 1 base and J by 2 bases, with 8 bases between them. Germline assignment: CDR1 MNHEY and CDR2 SMNVEV (reference sequence). The CDR3 length is 15 residues. CDR3 DNA: TGTGCCAGCAGTTTATGGGGACAAAACACCGGGGAGCTGTTTTTT. This codes for CASSLWGQNTGELFF.

The gene calls are TRBV4-2 and TRBJ2-5; D may correspond to TRBD1 or TRBD2 (5 bases each). Trimming removed 0 bases at V and 3 bases at J, with 11 bases between. The V gene's germline CDR1 is LGHNA and CDR2 YNFKEQ. This CDR3 has 15 amino acids. CDR3 in DNA: TGTGCCAGCAGCCAAGAGGGGGATTTCGAAGAGACCCAGTACTTC. Translation gives CASSQEGDFEETQYF.

The chain carries TRBV12-3 or TRBV12-4 and TRBJ2-3; D not resolved. The CDR3 has 13 amino acids. The V end lost 3 bases, the J end lost 3 bases, and 7 bases lay between the germline ends. The CDR3 bases are TGTGCCAGCAGTTTTGACGCAACAGATACGCAGTATTTT. Amino acids: CASSFDATDTQYF.

The V call is TRBV5-6, the J call TRBJ1-1, with a tentative D call TRBD1 (5 bases). V was cut by 0 bases and J by 0 bases, with 21 bases left in between. The germline gives CDR1 SGHDT, CDR2 YYEEEE. The CDR3 sequence is 19 residues long. The CDR3, as DNA: TGTGCCAGCAGCTTGGGTCTGACACAGGTCCACACTATGAACACTGAAGCTTTCTTT. Its protein is CASSLGLTQVHTMNTEAFF.

The chain carries TRBV7-2 and TRBJ2-7; 14 bases are shared with TRBD2. The CDR3 consists of 16 residues. Germline assignment: CDR1 SGHTA and CDR2 FQGNSA. Losses at the gene ends were 5 bases for V and 3 bases for J; bases not matched to a gene: 6. The CDR3 loop reads CASSPGLAGGLYEQYF. The CDR3 DNA follows: TGTGCCAGCAGCCCAGGACTAGCGGGGGGCCTCTACGAGCAGTACTTC.

The V call is TRBV19, the J call TRBJ2-2, with D hard to call. This CDR3 is built from 16 residues. Per the germline V gene, CDR1 is LNHDA and CDR2 is SQIVND (reference sequence). Trimming pared 0 bases from V and 2 bases from J, leaving 10 bases between. The CDR3 coding sequence is TGTGCCAGTAGTATAGATAGATGGGAAAACACCGGGGAGCTGTTTTTT. It encodes CASSIDRWENTGELFF. The full variable domain, rest sourced from reference TRBV19 and TRBJ2-2, is DGGITQSPKYLFRKEGQNVTLSCEQNLNHDAMYWYRQDPGQGLRLIYYSQIVNDFQKGDIAEGYSVSREKKESFPLTVTSAQKNPTAFYLCASSIDRWENTGELFFGEGSRLTVL.

V is TRBV7-3 and J is TRBJ2-1, with D tentatively TRBD2 (5 bases). The CDR3 consists of 14 residues. Trimming stripped 6 bases from V and 7 bases from J, with 16 bases between. Germline V gives CDR1 SGHTA, CDR2 FQGTGA. CDR3 in DNA: TGTGCCAGCAGTATCGGAATGCGAGGGAATGAGCAGTTCTTC. This translates into CASSIGMRGNEQFF.

This chain connects TRBV4-3 to TRBJ1-3; D not resolved. CDR3 size: 15 residues. V was cut by 0 bases and J by 2 bases, with 8 bases left in between. CDR1 and CDR2 (germline): LGHNA, YSLEER. The CDR3 loop is CASSQDPHPGNTIYF. CDR3 nucleotide sequence: TGCGCCAGCAGCCAAGACCCTCATCCTGGAAACACCATATATTTT.

This rearrangement joins TRBV28 to TRBJ1-2, with D maybe TRBD1 (5 bases). Germline CDR1 and CDR2: MDHEN and SYDVKM. This CDR3 has 14 amino acids. The V end was cut by 2 bases, the J end by 3 bases, with 10 bases between. The CDR3 sequence is CASSLRDRYYGYTF. CDR3 nucleotide sequence: TGTGCCAGCAGTTTAAGGGACCGATACTATGGCTACACCTTC.

The rearrangement links TRBV30 to TRBJ2-1, with a tentative D call TRBD1 (5 bases). Germline CDR1 and CDR2: GTSNPN and SVGIG (reference sequence). Trimming stripped 3 bases from V and 7 bases from J, with 22 bases between. This CDR3 is built from 16 residues. The DNA for the CDR3 is TGTGCCTGGAGGTCAACCGGCCTCCAGGGATGGAATGAGCAGTTCTTC. The encoded protein is CAWRSTGLQGWNEQFF. Full variable domain (remainder filled in from reference TRBV30 and TRBJ2-1): SQTIHQWPATLVQPVGSPLSLECTVEGTSNPNLYWYRQAAGRGLQLLFYSVGIGQISSEVPQNLSASRPQDRQFILSSKKLLLSDSGFYLCAWRSTGLQGWNEQFFGPGTRLTVL.

The V gene is TRBV11-1, the J gene TRBJ1-1, with D tentatively TRBD1 (5 bases). Trimming cost V 1 base and J 6 bases, with 9 bases left between them. This CDR3 region has 13 residues. Germline-derived CDR1 and CDR2 are SGHAT and FQDESV (reference sequence). As DNA, the CDR3 is TGTGCCAGCAGCTTAGTGACAGCGGCTGAAGCTTTCTTT. The encoded protein is CASSLVTAAEAFF.

The chain couples TRBV5-1 to TRBJ2-1; 11 positions agree with TRBD2. From germline, CDR1 is SGHRS and CDR2 YFSETQ. The ends lost 4 bases at V and 6 bases at J; junction bases unmatched: 6. The CDR3 extends over 15 amino acids. The DNA of the CDR3 is TGCGCCAGCAGCACCACTAGCGGGGGCATCAATGAGCAGTTCTTC. It yields the protein CASSTTSGGINEQFF.

The sample holds a few counts of this clone. This chain joins TRBV29-1 and TRBJ2-2; possibly TRBD2 for D (7 bases). The CDR3 sequence is 15 residues long. Trimming took 7 bases from V and 4 from J, leaving 19 bases between them. Germline V gives CDR1 SQVTM, CDR2 ANQGSEA. The DNA for the CDR3 is TGCAGCGCCCTTTGGGGGCGGGAGAGCACCGGGGAGCTGTTTTTT. This gives the protein CSALWGRESTGELFF.

V and J are TRBV30 and TRBJ1-2; possibly TRBD1 for D (5 bases). This CDR3 is 13 amino acids long. Germline CDR1 reads GTSNPN; CDR2 reads SVGIG (reference sequence). Trimming cost V 3 bases and J 4 bases, with 12 bases left between them. The CDR3, as DNA: TGTGCCTGGAGGGACCGAGGGACCTATGGCTACACCTTC. Its translation: CAWRDRGTYGYTF.

The rearrangement uses TRBV28 and TRBJ1-5, with D possibly matching TRBD1 (5 bases). With 3 bases removed from V and 2 bases from J, the gap between germline ends came to 17 bases. Germline assignment: CDR1 MDHEN and CDR2 SYDVKM. The CDR3 consists of 17 residues. The CDR3 region has the DNA TGTGCCAGCAGTTTTCAGGGTAAGATCTCGGGCAATCAGCCCCAGCATTTT. Translated, it gives CASSFQGKISGNQPQHF.

J is TRBJ1-3 and V is TRBV5-4; no clear D. The germline CDR1 and CDR2 sequences are SGHNT and YYREEE (reference sequence). Trimming removed 3 bases from V and 3 bases from J, with 7 bases in between. The CDR3 covers 13 residues. The CDR3, as DNA: TGTGCCAGCAGCTGGGAGGATGGAAACACCATATATTTT. It translates to CASSWEDGNTIYF.

The chain uses TRBV27 and TRBJ1-6; D call uncertain. CDR1 is MNHEY and CDR2 is SMNVEV in the germline V gene (reference sequence). Trimming took off 6 bases at V and 5 bases at J, with 8 bases between the two ends. The CDR3 is 13 amino acids. The CDR3 nucleotides read TGTGCCAGCAGGAACAGAGATAATTCACCCCTCCACTTT. Amino acid sequence: CASRNRDNSPLHF.

V and J are TRBV6-5 and TRBJ1-2; 8 bases are shared with TRBD1. The germline V gene encodes CDR1 MNHEY and CDR2 SVGAGI. The CDR3 covers 14 residues. V was clipped by 6 bases and J by 6 bases; unmatched bases: 9. The CDR3 DNA reads TGTGCCAGCAGGACCTCCGGGACAGGAAATGGCTACACCTTC. Its protein product is CASRTSGTGNGYTF.

The chain recombines TRBV5-4 with TRBJ1-1; D perhaps matches TRBD1 (6 bases). In germline, CDR1 is SGHNT, CDR2 YYREEE (reference sequence). This CDR3 comprises 15 residues. The germline V and J ends were trimmed by 3 bases and 10 bases, with 22 bases remaining between them. Here the CDR3 reads CASSSFLRDTILAFF. CDR3 in DNA: TGTGCCAGCAGCTCTTTCCTTAGGGACACCATCCTAGCTTTCTTT.

The chain links TRBV11-1 to TRBJ2-7; D gene ambiguous. Germline-derived CDR1 and CDR2 are SGHAT and FQDESV (reference sequence). The V gene lost 2 bases and the J gene lost 4 bases, with 9 bases spanning the gap. The CDR3 is 13 residues long. This CDR3 is CASSLTAFYEQYF. CDR3 nucleotides: TGTGCCAGCAGCTTAACGGCGTTTTACGAGCAGTACTTC.